This is a list of T cell receptor beta chains from one sample in a study of beta chain features in type 1 diabetes. The table came from immunoSEQ multiplex PCR; TCRdb's copy has only in-frame clones and leaves some out. The sample consists of around 300,000 clones, 8% of them appearing once. The sample taken for sequencing was central memory CD4+ T cells from blood. The origin of the receptors is a woman in her late teens or twenties in good health. The CDR3 runs from the conserved cysteine through the conserved F or W. The D gene is left open where the match is weak. A row's size may be missing; if present it is once, few, many or a size class.

j_gene: TRBJ1-1
d_gene: -
abundance: few
v_gene: TRBV7-9
CDR3aa: CASSAGAGFAEAFF
CDR3nt: TGTGCCAGCAGCGCAGGGGCGGGGTTTGCTGAAGCTTTCTTT

j_gene: TRBJ2-3
d_gene: TRBD1
abundance: -
v_gene: TRBV9
CDR3aa: CASSVNQGELADTQYF
CDR3nt: TGTGCCAGCAGCGTAAACCAGGGGGAGTTGGCAGATACGCAGTATTTT

j_gene: TRBJ2-4
d_gene: -
abundance: many
v_gene: TRBV23-1
CDR3aa: CASSHDSHQNIQYF
CDR3nt: TGCGCCAGCAGTCACGACAGCCATCAAAACATTCAGTACTTC

j_gene: TRBJ2-3
d_gene: -
abundance: -
v_gene: TRBV4-3
CDR3aa: CASSLEGLTPTDTQYF
CDR3nt: TGCGCCAGCAGCCTCGAGGGACTCACCCCCACAGATACGCAGTATTTT

j_gene: TRBJ2-1
d_gene: TRBD2
abundance: -
v_gene: TRBV7-2
CDR3aa: CASSLGASGGNEQFF
CDR3nt: TGTGCCAGCAGCTTAGGGGCTAGCGGGGGCAATGAGCAGTTCTTC

j_gene: TRBJ1-5
d_gene: -
abundance: few
v_gene: TRBV10-3
CDR3aa: CAISSWEDSNQPQHF
CDR3nt: TGTGCCATCAGTAGTTGGGAGGATAGCAATCAGCCCCAGCATTTT

j_gene: TRBJ2-1
d_gene: -
abundance: many
v_gene: TRBV14
CDR3aa: CASSQRQPYNEQFF
CDR3nt: TGTGCCAGCAGCCAGAGACAGCCGTACAATGAGCAGTTCTTC

j_gene: TRBJ2-1
d_gene: -
abundance: many
v_gene: TRBV18
CDR3aa: CASSPQGERQFF
CDR3nt: TGTGCCAGCTCACCTCAGGGTGAGAGGCAGTTCTTC

j_gene: TRBJ2-6
d_gene: TRBD2
abundance: -
v_gene: TRBV29-1
CDR3aa: CSVSLAGAHSGANVLTF
CDR3nt: TGCAGCGTGTCTCTAGCGGGGGCCCACTCTGGGGCCAACGTCCTGACTTTC

j_gene: TRBJ2-5
d_gene: -
abundance: -
v_gene: TRBV4-2
CDR3aa: CASSPDSGQETQYF
CDR3nt: TGTGCCAGCAGCCCCGACAGCGGGCAAGAGACCCAGTACTTC

j_gene: TRBJ2-5
d_gene: TRBD1
abundance: few
v_gene: TRBV29-1
CDR3aa: CSVRTGQETQYF
CDR3nt: TGCAGCGTGAGGACAGGGCAGGAGACCCAGTACTTC

j_gene: TRBJ2-7
d_gene: TRBD2
abundance: -
v_gene: TRBV27
CDR3aa: CASSSGRSYEQYF
CDR3nt: TGTGCCAGCAGTAGCGGGAGGTCCTACGAGCAGTACTTC

j_gene: TRBJ1-3
d_gene: -
abundance: few
v_gene: TRBV6-5
CDR3aa: CAISDRDASNTIYF
CDR3nt: TGTGCCATCAGTGACCGGGATGCTAGCAACACCATATATTTT

j_gene: TRBJ2-7
d_gene: TRBD2
abundance: many
v_gene: TRBV27
CDR3aa: CASSFRLAGDIYEQYF
CDR3nt: TGTGCCAGCAGTTTTAGACTAGCGGGAGATATCTACGAGCAGTACTTC

j_gene: TRBJ1-2
d_gene: -
abundance: few
v_gene: TRBV6-5
CDR3aa: CASRRVDYGYTF
CDR3nt: TGTGCCAGCCGCAGGGTGGACTATGGCTACACCTTC

j_gene: TRBJ2-5
d_gene: -
abundance: few
v_gene: TRBV7-2
CDR3aa: CASSPRTDQETQYF
CDR3nt: TGTGCCAGCAGCCCTAGGACAGACCAAGAGACCCAGTACTTC

j_gene: TRBJ2-1
d_gene: -
abundance: few
v_gene: TRBV5-4
CDR3aa: CASSRAGERNEQFF
CDR3nt: TGTGCCAGCAGCCGGGCAGGCGAACGAAATGAGCAGTTCTTC

j_gene: TRBJ2-1
d_gene: TRBD2
abundance: -
v_gene: TRBV5-8
CDR3aa: CASSSGLAGAGEQFF
CDR3nt: TGTGCCAGCAGCTCGGGACTAGCGGGAGCGGGTGAGCAGTTCTTC

j_gene: TRBJ2-3
d_gene: -
abundance: -
v_gene: TRBV7-2
CDR3aa: CASSLTRDSRTDTQYF
CDR3nt: TGTGCCAGCAGCTTGACCCGGGACTCCCGCACAGATACGCAGTATTTT

j_gene: TRBJ2-5
d_gene: TRBD2
abundance: few
v_gene: TRBV4-3
CDR3aa: CASSPIVSGVQETQYF
CDR3nt: TGCGCCAGCAGCCCAATCGTTAGCGGGGTCCAAGAGACCCAGTACTTC

j_gene: TRBJ1-5
d_gene: -
abundance: -
v_gene: TRBV30
CDR3aa: CAWSVPPQPQHF
CDR3nt: TGTGCCTGGAGTGTTCCGCCCCAGCCCCAGCATTTT

j_gene: TRBJ1-4
d_gene: -
abundance: few
v_gene: TRBV5-6
CDR3aa: CASSQLATNEKLFF
CDR3nt: TGTGCCAGCAGCCAACTTGCAACTAATGAAAAACTGTTTTTT

j_gene: TRBJ2-7
d_gene: TRBD1
abundance: many
v_gene: TRBV5-6
CDR3aa: CASSPRDSYEQYF
CDR3nt: TGTGCCAGCAGCCCCCGGGACAGCTACGAGCAGTACTTC

j_gene: TRBJ2-1
d_gene: -
abundance: -
v_gene: TRBV6-5
CDR3aa: CASSYSVSGGWEQFF
CDR3nt: TGTGCCAGCAGTTACTCGGTCTCGGGGGGCTGGGAGCAGTTCTTC

j_gene: TRBJ2-5
d_gene: TRBD2
abundance: -
v_gene: TRBV6-6
CDR3aa: CASTGRGGGQETQYF
CDR3nt: TGTGCCAGCACCGGAAGGGGCGGGGGGCAAGAGACCCAGTACTTC

j_gene: TRBJ1-5
d_gene: -
abundance: -
v_gene: TRBV19
CDR3aa: CASRPPGTPVLRPQHF
CDR3nt: TGTGCCAGTAGACCCCCTGGGACACCGGTACTCCGGCCCCAGCATTTT

j_gene: TRBJ2-2
d_gene: -
abundance: few
v_gene: TRBV5-1
CDR3aa: CASSLDLRNTGELFF
CDR3nt: TGCGCCAGCAGCTTGGACCTGCGGAACACCGGGGAGCTGTTTTTT

j_gene: TRBJ1-5
d_gene: -
abundance: few
v_gene: TRBV6-6
CDR3aa: CATQAVAGNQPQHF
CDR3nt: TGTGCCACCCAGGCTGTAGCTGGCAATCAGCCCCAGCATTTT

j_gene: TRBJ2-1
d_gene: -
abundance: -
v_gene: TRBV18
CDR3aa: CASSPQGMGAYNEQFF
CDR3nt: TGTGCCAGCTCACCCCAGGGGATGGGAGCCTACAATGAGCAGTTCTTC

j_gene: TRBJ2-1
d_gene: -
abundance: -
v_gene: TRBV1
CDR3aa: CTSSPREQFF
CDR3nt: TGCACCAGCAGCCCGAGGGAGCAGTTCTTC

j_gene: TRBJ2-5
d_gene: -
abundance: few
v_gene: TRBV5-1
CDR3aa: CASSLDEGQTQYF
CDR3nt: TGCGCCAGCAGCTTGGACGAGGGGCAGACCCAGTACTTC

j_gene: TRBJ1-6
d_gene: -
abundance: few
v_gene: TRBV2
CDR3aa: CASKMTNSPLHF
CDR3nt: TGTGCCAGCAAAATGACGAATTCACCCCTCCACTTT

j_gene: TRBJ1-4
d_gene: -
abundance: few
v_gene: TRBV7-9
CDR3aa: CASSPPQGMVGNEKLFF
CDR3nt: TGTGCCAGCAGCCCTCCCCAGGGTATGGTGGGCAATGAAAAACTGTTTTTT

j_gene: TRBJ2-5
d_gene: -
abundance: -
v_gene: TRBV5-4
CDR3aa: CATAMDSETQYF
CDR3nt: TGTGCCACCGCCATGGATTCTGAGACCCAGTACTTC

j_gene: TRBJ2-2
d_gene: -
abundance: -
v_gene: TRBV18
CDR3aa: CASSPYEGELFF
CDR3nt: TGTGCCAGCTCACCATACGAAGGGGAGCTGTTTTTT

j_gene: TRBJ1-5
d_gene: -
abundance: few
v_gene: TRBV7-2
CDR3aa: CASSREQRTSNQPQHF
CDR3nt: TGTGCCAGCAGCCGTGAACAGAGAACTAGCAATCAGCCCCAGCATTTT

j_gene: TRBJ2-5
d_gene: -
abundance: few
v_gene: TRBV7-9
CDR3aa: CASTIKGETQYF
CDR3nt: TGTGCCAGCACCATCAAAGGGGAGACCCAGTACTTC

j_gene: TRBJ2-5
d_gene: TRBD2
abundance: many
v_gene: TRBV11-2
CDR3aa: CASSPTSGGSETQYF
CDR3nt: TGTGCCAGCAGCCCGACTAGCGGGGGTTCTGAGACCCAGTACTTC

j_gene: TRBJ2-2
d_gene: -
abundance: few
v_gene: TRBV7-6
CDR3aa: CATPRELFF
CDR3nt: TGTGCCACGCCTCGGGAGCTGTTTTTT

j_gene: TRBJ2-1
d_gene: -
abundance: few
v_gene: TRBV7-9
CDR3aa: CASSLGRGHAREQFF
CDR3nt: TGTGCCAGCAGCTTAGGACGGGGGCACGCCCGTGAGCAGTTCTTC

j_gene: TRBJ1-2
d_gene: -
abundance: -
v_gene: TRBV28
CDR3aa: CASSSRDYGYTF
CDR3nt: TGTGCCAGCAGTTCGAGGGACTATGGCTACACCTTC

j_gene: TRBJ1-1
d_gene: -
abundance: few
v_gene: TRBV2
CDR3aa: CASSVNPNTEAFF
CDR3nt: TGTGCCAGCAGTGTAAATCCGAACACTGAAGCTTTCTTT

j_gene: TRBJ2-3
d_gene: TRBD2
abundance: -
v_gene: TRBV7-2
CDR3aa: CASSPGGLAGITDTQYF
CDR3nt: TGTGCCAGCAGCCCCGGAGGACTAGCGGGCATCACAGATACGCAGTATTTT

j_gene: TRBJ2-3
d_gene: TRBD1
abundance: few
v_gene: TRBV10-3
CDR3aa: CAISGQGRYTSTDTQYF
CDR3nt: TGTGCCATCAGTGGACAGGGGAGGTACACTAGCACAGATACGCAGTATTTT

j_gene: TRBJ2-1
d_gene: TRBD2
abundance: -
v_gene: TRBV9
CDR3aa: CASSVGTSGIFYEQFF
CDR3nt: TGTGCCAGCAGCGTCGGGACTAGCGGGATCTTTTATGAGCAGTTCTTC

j_gene: TRBJ1-4
d_gene: TRBD1
abundance: -
v_gene: TRBV2
CDR3aa: CASSGRGPRHEKLFF
CDR3nt: TGTGCCAGCAGCGGCAGGGGGCCCCGGCATGAAAAACTGTTTTTT